This T cell receptor beta chain was recorded in a study of cytomegalovirus exposure and HLA in healthy donors. Points from the study as a whole: In a later analysis, parvovirus B19, influenza, CMV and Epstein-Barr virus appeared linked to several top co-occurrence clusters. After further analysis at a later stage, 16,951 TCR beta sequences were associated with HLA alleles at 0.05 false discovery rate. TCR beta V- and J-gene trimming, according to a later analysis, was linked to a missense DCLRE1C variant. In an earlier analysis, in approximately 630 donors, most V segments appeared productive either ~90% or ~30% of the time.

The CDR3 is made up of 16 amino acids. From germline, CDR1 is MDHEN and CDR2 SYDVKM. The V gene end was trimmed by 2 bases and the J gene end by 0 bases; junction bases not matched to a gene: 5. To note about this clone: Its cognate antigen is unknown.

PCR primers comprised 60 Vbeta and 13 Jbeta primers. Some clones are missing from TCRdb's copy, which holds only in-frame ones; the method was immunoSEQ multiplex PCR. The table records 150,000 to 200,000 clones, roughly 74% of them present only once. The chain has TRBV28 and TRBJ2-5, with 8 bases aligning to TRBD2. The specimen sequenced was PBMCs. The clonotype comes from a man between 18 and 29 years old in good health and CMV-seropositive. This chain's CDR3 is CASSLSTGGYQETQYF. Here the CDR3 DNA reads TGTGCCAGCAGTTTAAGTACGGGAGGGTACCAAGAGACCCAGTACTTC.